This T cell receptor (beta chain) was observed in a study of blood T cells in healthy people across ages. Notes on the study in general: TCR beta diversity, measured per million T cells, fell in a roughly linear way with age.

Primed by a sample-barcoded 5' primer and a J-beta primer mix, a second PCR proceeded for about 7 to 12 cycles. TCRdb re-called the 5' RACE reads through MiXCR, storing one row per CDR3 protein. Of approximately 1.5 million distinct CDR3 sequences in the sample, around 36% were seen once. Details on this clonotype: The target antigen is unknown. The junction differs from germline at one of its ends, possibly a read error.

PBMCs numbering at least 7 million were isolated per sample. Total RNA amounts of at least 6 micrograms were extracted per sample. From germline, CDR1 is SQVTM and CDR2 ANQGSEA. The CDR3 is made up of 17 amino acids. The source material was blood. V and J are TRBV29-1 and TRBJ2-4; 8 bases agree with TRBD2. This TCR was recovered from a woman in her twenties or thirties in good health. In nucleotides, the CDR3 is TGCAGCGTTGTTGGGCGGGAGGCTTCTCAAGCCAAAAACATTCGGTACTTC. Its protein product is CSVVGREASQAKNIRYF.